Listed here is a single T cell receptor beta chain. The sample originates from a study of T cell responses to AZD1222 COVID-19 vaccine. J gave up 4 bases and V 6 bases, and 19 bases lay outside the gene matches. The CDR3 consists of 18 residues. Per germline, CDR1 SGHNT and CDR2 YYREEE (reference sequence). Profiled with immunoSEQ multiplex PCR; TCRdb holds only in-frame clones, not every one. The table lists 110,000 to 150,000 clones, about 93% of them singletons, with about 5.1% in the top ten. The chain employs TRBV5-4 and TRBJ2-1; 7 bases line up with TRBD2. Sequences were derived from peripheral blood, sampled on day 0 of AZD1222 vaccination. The TCR comes from an adult in good health. As DNA, the CDR3 is TGTGCCAGCAACGCCGGGACTACCATGGAGGGGAAATACAATGAGCAGTTCTTC. It encodes CASNAGTTMEGKYNEQFF.